The clone carrying this TCR beta chain was seen ten or more times. The CDR3 spans 14 residues. V lost 0 bases to trimming and J lost 6 bases; unmatched junction nucleotides: 4. Germline lookup yields CDR1 MNHEY and CDR2 SMNVEV (reference sequence). TCRdb processed the 5' RACE reads anew with MiXCR; each CDR3 protein has one entry. Of about 350,000 distinct CDR3 sequences detected, around an eighth appear once; the ten largest clones hold around 21%. This sample is part of a study of T-cell memory formation after mild COVID-19. The TCR comes from a man younger than 35 who had mild COVID-19 (a few samples of this study predate the infection). Cell type and time point are not known. This chain joins TRBV27 and TRBJ2-7; 8 positions agree with TRBD2. Sequenced: PBMCs or a T cell subset sorted from them (not recorded which). The CDR3 reads CASSLSSGASEQYV. CDR3 in DNA: TGTGCCAGCAGTTTATCTAGCGGGGCTAGCGAGCAGTACGTC.